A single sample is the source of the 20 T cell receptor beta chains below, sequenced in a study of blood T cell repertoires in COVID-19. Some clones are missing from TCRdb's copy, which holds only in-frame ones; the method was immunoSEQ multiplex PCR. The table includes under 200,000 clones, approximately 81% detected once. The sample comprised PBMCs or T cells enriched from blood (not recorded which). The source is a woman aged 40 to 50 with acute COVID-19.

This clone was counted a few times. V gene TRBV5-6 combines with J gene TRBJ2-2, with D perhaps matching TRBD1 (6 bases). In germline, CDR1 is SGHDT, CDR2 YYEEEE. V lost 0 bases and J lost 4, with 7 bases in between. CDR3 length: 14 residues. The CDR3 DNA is TGTGCCAGCAGCTTGGACAGGGCCACCGGGGAGCTGTTTTTT. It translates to CASSLDRATGELFF.

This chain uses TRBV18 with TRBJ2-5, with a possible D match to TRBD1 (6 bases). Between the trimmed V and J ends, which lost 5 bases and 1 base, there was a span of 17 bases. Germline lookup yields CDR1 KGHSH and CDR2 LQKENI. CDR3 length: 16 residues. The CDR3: CASSAKQGMGQETQYF. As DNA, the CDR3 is TGTGCCAGCTCAGCAAAACAGGGAATGGGCCAAGAGACCCAGTACTTC. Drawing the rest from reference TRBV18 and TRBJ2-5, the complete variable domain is NAGVMQNPRHLVRRRGQEARLRCSPMKGHSHVYWYRQLPEEGLKFMVYLQKENIIDESGMPKERFSAEFPKEGPSILRIQQVVRGDSAAYFCASSAKQGMGQETQYFGPGTRLLVL.

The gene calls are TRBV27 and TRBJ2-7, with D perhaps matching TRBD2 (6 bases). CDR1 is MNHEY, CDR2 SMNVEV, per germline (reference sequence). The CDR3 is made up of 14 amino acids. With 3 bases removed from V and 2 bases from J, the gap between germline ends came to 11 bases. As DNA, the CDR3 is TGTGCCAGCAGTTTGAGTAGCGGCGCCTACGAGCAGTACTTC. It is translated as CASSLSSGAYEQYF.

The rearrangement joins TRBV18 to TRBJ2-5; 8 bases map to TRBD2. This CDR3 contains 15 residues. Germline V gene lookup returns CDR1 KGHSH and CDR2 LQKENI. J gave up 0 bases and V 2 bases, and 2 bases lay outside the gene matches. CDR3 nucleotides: TGTGCCAGCTCACCAGGCGGGGGGTACCAAGAGACCCAGTACTTC. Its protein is CASSPGGGYQETQYF.

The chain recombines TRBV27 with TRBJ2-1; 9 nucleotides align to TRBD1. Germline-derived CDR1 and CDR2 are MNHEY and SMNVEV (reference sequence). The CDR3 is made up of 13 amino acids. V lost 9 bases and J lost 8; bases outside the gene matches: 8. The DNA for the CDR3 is TGTGCCAGGGACAGGGGAAGCAGCGATGAGCAGTTCTTC. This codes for CARDRGSSDEQFF.

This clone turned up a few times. The chain's CDR3 is CASRTGQGYEQYF. Here the CDR3 DNA reads TGCGCCAGCAGAACAGGACAGGGGTACGAGCAGTACTTC. The rearrangement uses TRBV5-1 and TRBJ2-7; 9 bases are a match to TRBD1. The CDR3 length is 13 residues. CDR1 is SGHRS, CDR2 YFSETQ, per germline. The junction had 4 bases not matched to a gene; V was cut back by 5 bases and J by 4 bases.

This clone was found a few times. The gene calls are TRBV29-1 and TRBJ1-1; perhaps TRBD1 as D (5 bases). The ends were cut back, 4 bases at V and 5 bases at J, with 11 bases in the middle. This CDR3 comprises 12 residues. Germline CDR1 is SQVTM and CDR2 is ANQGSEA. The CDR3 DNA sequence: TGCAGCGTTGTCAGGGATTATACTGAAGCTTTCTTT. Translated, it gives CSVVRDYTEAFF. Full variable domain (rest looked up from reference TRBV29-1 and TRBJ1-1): SAVISQKPSRDICQRGTSLTIQCQVDSQVTMMFWYRQQPGQSLTLIATANQGSEATYESGFVIDKFPISRPNLTFSTLTVSNMSPEDSSIYLCSVVRDYTEAFFGQGTRLTVV.

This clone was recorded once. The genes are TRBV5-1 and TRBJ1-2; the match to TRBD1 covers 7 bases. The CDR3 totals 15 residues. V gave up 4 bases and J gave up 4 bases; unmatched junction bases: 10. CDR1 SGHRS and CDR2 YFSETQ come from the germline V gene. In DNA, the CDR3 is TGCGCCAGCAGCCTTGGGGCTGGGACAGCCTATGGCTACACCTTC. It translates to CASSLGAGTAYGYTF.

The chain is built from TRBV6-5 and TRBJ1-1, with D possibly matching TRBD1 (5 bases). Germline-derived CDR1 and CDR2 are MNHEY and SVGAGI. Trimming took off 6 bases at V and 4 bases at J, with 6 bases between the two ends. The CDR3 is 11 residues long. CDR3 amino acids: CASRGLTEAFF. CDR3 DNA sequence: TGTGCCAGCAGGGGGCTCACTGAAGCTTTCTTT.

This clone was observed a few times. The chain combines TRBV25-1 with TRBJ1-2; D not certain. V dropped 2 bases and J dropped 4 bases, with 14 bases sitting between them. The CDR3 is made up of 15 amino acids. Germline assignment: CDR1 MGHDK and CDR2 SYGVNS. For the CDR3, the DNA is TGTGCCAGCAGTGAAAACACAGTTTCATTCTATGGCTACACCTTC. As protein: CASSENTVSFYGYTF.

CDR3 protein: CASSFTLGANEQFF. DNA for the CDR3: TGTGCCAGCAGCTTTACTCTTGGTGCCAATGAGCAGTTCTTC. The chain joins TRBV11-3 to TRBJ2-1; D remains unclear. Germline values: CDR1 SGHNT, CDR2 YENEEA. V dropped 3 bases and J dropped 6 bases, with 12 bases sitting between them. The CDR3 consists of 14 residues.

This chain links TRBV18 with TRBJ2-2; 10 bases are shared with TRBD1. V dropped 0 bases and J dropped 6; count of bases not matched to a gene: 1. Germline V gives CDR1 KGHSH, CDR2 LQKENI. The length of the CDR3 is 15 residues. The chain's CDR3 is CASSPPTGGPGELFF. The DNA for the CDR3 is TGTGCCAGCTCACCACCGACAGGGGGCCCCGGGGAGCTGTTTTTT.

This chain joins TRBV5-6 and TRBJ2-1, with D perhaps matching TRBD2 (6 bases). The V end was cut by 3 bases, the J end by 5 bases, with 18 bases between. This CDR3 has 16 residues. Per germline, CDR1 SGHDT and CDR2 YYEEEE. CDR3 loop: CASSSLGAGANNEQFF. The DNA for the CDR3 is TGTGCCAGCAGCTCCCTCGGAGCGGGCGCAAACAATGAGCAGTTCTTC. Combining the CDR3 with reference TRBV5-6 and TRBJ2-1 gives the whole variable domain DAGVTQSPTHLIKTRGQQVTLRCSPKSGHDTVSWYQQALGQGPQFIFQYYEEEERQRGNFPDRFSGHQFPNYSSELNVNALLLGDSALYLCASSSLGAGANNEQFFGPGTRLTVL.

In nucleotides, the CDR3 is TGTGCCAGTAGTATTAGAGGGACTAGCGGGGCCGGGGAGCTGTTTTTT. This gives the protein CASSIRGTSGAGELFF. V is TRBV19 and J is TRBJ2-2; 13 bases match TRBD2. The CDR3 extends over 16 amino acids. CDR1 is LNHDA and CDR2 is SQIVND in the germline V gene (reference sequence). With V trimmed by 3 bases and J by 6 bases, 4 bases remained unmatched. The full variable domain, completed using reference TRBV19 and TRBJ2-2, is DGGITQSPKYLFRKEGQNVTLSCEQNLNHDAMYWYRQDPGQGLRLIYYSQIVNDFQKGDIAEGYSVSREKKESFPLTVTSAQKNPTAFYLCASSIRGTSGAGELFFGEGSRLTVL.

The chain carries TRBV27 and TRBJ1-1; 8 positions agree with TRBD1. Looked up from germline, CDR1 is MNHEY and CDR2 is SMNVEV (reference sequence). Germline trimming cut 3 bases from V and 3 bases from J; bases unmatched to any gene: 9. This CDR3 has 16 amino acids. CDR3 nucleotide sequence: TGTGCCAGCAGTTTCCCCCCCCAGGGGGCGGACACTGAAGCTTTCTTT. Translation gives CASSFPPQGADTEAFF.

In nucleotides, the CDR3 is TGTGCCAGCAGTCTACAGGACAGGGGCAGAGCTTTCTTT. This sequence encodes CASSLQDRGRAFF. This chain uses TRBV2 with TRBJ1-1, with 9 nucleotides matching TRBD1. The J segment lost 10 bases and the V segment lost 5 bases, leaving 8 bases of the junction unmatched. CDR3 size: 13 residues. The germline V gene encodes CDR1 SNHLY and CDR2 FYNNEI. The complete variable domain, with remaining parts taken from reference TRBV2 and TRBJ1-1, reads EPEVTQTPSHQVTQMGQEVILRCVPISNHLYFYWYRQILGQKVEFLVSFYNNEISEKSEIFDDQFSVERPDGSNFTLKIRSTKLEDSAMYFCASSLQDRGRAFFGQGTRLTVV.

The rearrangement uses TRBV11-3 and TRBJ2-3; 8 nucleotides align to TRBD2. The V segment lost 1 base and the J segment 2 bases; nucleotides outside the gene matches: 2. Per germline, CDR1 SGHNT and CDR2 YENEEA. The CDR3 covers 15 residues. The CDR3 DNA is TGTGCCAGCAGCTTAGCTAGCGGGCACACAGATACGCAGTATTTT. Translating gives CASSLASGHTDTQYF.

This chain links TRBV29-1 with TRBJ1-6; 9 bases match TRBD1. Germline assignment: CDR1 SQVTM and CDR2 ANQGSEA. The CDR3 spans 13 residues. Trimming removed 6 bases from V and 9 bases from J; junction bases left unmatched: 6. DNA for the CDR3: TGCAGCGTGGCGGGACAGGGCGGTTCACCCCTCCACTTT. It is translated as CSVAGQGGSPLHF.

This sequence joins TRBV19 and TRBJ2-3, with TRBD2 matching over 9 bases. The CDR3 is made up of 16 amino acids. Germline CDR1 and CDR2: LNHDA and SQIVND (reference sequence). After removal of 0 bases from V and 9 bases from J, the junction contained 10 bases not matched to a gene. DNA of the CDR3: TGTGCCAGTAGTATAGACCAGCGGGAGGCCCTCCGGACGCAGTATTTT. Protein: CASSIDQREALRTQYF. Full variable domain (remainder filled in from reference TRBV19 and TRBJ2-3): DGGITQSPKYLFRKEGQNVTLSCEQNLNHDAMYWYRQDPGQGLRLIYYSQIVNDFQKGDIAEGYSVSREKKESFPLTVTSAQKNPTAFYLCASSIDQREALRTQYFGPGTRLTVL.

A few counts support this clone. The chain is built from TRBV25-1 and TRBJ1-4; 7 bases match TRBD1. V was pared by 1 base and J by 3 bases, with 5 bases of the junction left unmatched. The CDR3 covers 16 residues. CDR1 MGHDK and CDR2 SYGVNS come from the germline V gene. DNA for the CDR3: TGTGCCAGCAGTGAATTAGGACAGGCTGCTAATGAAAAACTGTTTTTT. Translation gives CASSELGQAANEKLFF.